This TCR beta chain emerged from a study of shared clonotypes between healthy human individuals. General observations from the study: The study sampled only blood, and tissue repertoires likely differ. Among four donors, roughly 5% of naive CD4 clonotypes were found in common.

Among the donors, all were Caucasian adults who lived in Nashville, Tennessee. Template for every sorted-subset replicate PCR totaled roughly 200 ng DNA, tens of thousands of T cell genomes. TCRdb's copy holds only in-frame clones and misses some; the assay was immunoSEQ multiplex PCR. The sample shows about 1 million clones, 65% to 75% of them seen only once. In regard to this clone: Its specificity is unknown.

Sequencing was carried out using memory CD4+ T cells sorted from blood. Subset given: CD45RA-negative fraction. This sequence originates from a man aged 18 to 29 in good health.

CDR3 protein: CSAREREQYF. Here the CDR3 DNA reads TGCAGTGCTAGGGAACGGGAGCAGTACTTC. This rearrangement joins TRBV20-1 to TRBJ2-7; D not certain. CDR1 and CDR2 from the germline V gene are DFQATT and SNEGSKA (reference sequence). Trimming pared 3 bases from V and 7 bases from J, leaving 7 bases between. The CDR3 length is 10 residues.